This record looks at one T cell receptor beta chain sequence and its context. Its antigen remains unknown. This specimen comes from a study of CD4 T cells in relation to SARS-CoV-2 and coronaviruses. Sequenced by immunoSEQ multiplex PCR; TCRdb stores in-frame clones only, minus some. The table includes some 16,000 clones, over 60% detected once. Germline CDR1 and CDR2: MNHNS and SASEGT. The CDR3 has 17 amino acids. The junction had 5 bases not matched to a gene; V was cut back by 1 base and J by 0 bases. Before the COVID-19 pandemic, during about 2010-2019, CD4+ T cells were taken from unexposed donors. Isolation of CD4+ T cells took place after around eleven days in culture.

What was sequenced was CD4+ T cells from PBMCs, cultured in vitro. The rearrangement links TRBV6-1 to TRBJ1-4; 7 bases fit TRBD1. The TCR comes from a human donor in good health. This CDR3 reads CASSEGVGTATNEKLFF. CDR3 nucleotides: TGTGCCAGCAGTGAAGGGGTCGGGACAGCAACTAATGAAAAACTGTTTTTT.